Listed below are T cell receptor beta chains from one sample, sequenced in a study of shared clonotypes between healthy human individuals. Measured with immunoSEQ multiplex PCR; TCRdb has only the in-frame clones, and not every one. This sample yields hundreds of thousands of clones, of which 95% to 96% are seen a single time; roughly 0.1% belongs to the top ten. Sequencing was carried out using naive CD8+ T cells sorted from blood. These TCRs come from a woman aged 25-40 years in good health. Both conserved end residues are part of each CDR3. A D gene is named only where the DNA matches it firmly. The size field is filled for only some rows; it gives once, few, many or a size class.

TRBV27	TRBD1	TRBJ2-5	-	CASSFMGQPQETQYF	TGTGCCAGCAGTTTTATGGGACAGCCCCAAGAGACCCAGTACTTC
TRBV9	-	TRBJ2-7	once	CASSVALEYEQYF	TGTGCCAGCAGCGTAGCCCTAGAGTACGAGCAGTACTTC
TRBV27	-	TRBJ2-7	-	CASSLGEGVPAGEQYF	TGTGCCAGCAGTTTAGGCGAGGGGGTCCCCGCCGGGGAGCAGTACTTC
TRBV19	-	TRBJ2-7	-	CASSMGHQQVYEQYF	TGTGCCAGTAGTATGGGACACCAGCAAGTCTACGAGCAGTACTTC
TRBV9	-	TRBJ2-2	once	CASSVFAGPNTGELFF	TGTGCCAGCAGCGTTTTCGCGGGGCCTAACACCGGGGAGCTGTTTTTT
TRBV9	TRBD1	TRBJ1-2	-	CASSVPRDRVSGYTF	TGTGCCAGCAGCGTGCCCCGGGACAGGGTATCCGGCTACACCTTC
TRBV7-9	-	TRBJ1-1	-	CASSLMKDLDDSNTEAFF	TGTGCCAGCAGCTTAATGAAGGATCTGGACGATAGTAACACTGAAGCTTTCTTT
TRBV2	TRBD1	TRBJ2-7	few	CASSDFARGLEQYF	TGTGCCAGCAGTGACTTTGCCAGGGGGCTCGAGCAGTACTTC
TRBV7-9	TRBD1	TRBJ2-7	-	CASSPLRVGVQGSYEQYF	TGTGCCAGCAGCCCCCTTCGGGTCGGTGTACAGGGGTCATACGAGCAGTACTTC
TRBV7-9	TRBD1	TRBJ2-7	few	CASSLTGADYEQYF	TGTGCCAGCAGCTTGACAGGGGCGGACTACGAGCAGTACTTC
TRBV2	TRBD2	TRBJ2-1	-	CASSERRESLEQFF	TGTGCCAGCAGTGAACGGCGGGAGTCTCTTGAGCAGTTCTTC
TRBV13	-	TRBJ2-3	-	CASSHRITDTQYF	TGTGCCAGCAGCCACAGAATCACAGATACGCAGTATTTT
TRBV7-9	TRBD2	TRBJ2-7	-	CASSQRLAGGPYEQYF	TGTGCCAGCAGCCAACGACTAGCGGGAGGTCCCTACGAGCAGTACTTC
TRBV14	-	TRBJ2-7	-	CASSQELGHEQYF	TGTGCCAGCAGCCAAGAGCTGGGCCACGAGCAGTACTTC
TRBV5-1	TRBD1	TRBJ2-2	-	CASSLISSMDRANTGELFF	TGCGCCAGCAGCTTAATCTCTTCGATGGACAGGGCGAACACCGGGGAGCTGTTTTTT
TRBV27	-	TRBJ2-2	-	CASSTSAYRPATGELFF	TGTGCCAGCAGCACGAGCGCCTACCGACCAGCCACCGGGGAGCTGTTTTTT
TRBV4-1	-	TRBJ1-5	-	CASSQDARGNSQPQHF	TGCGCCAGCAGCCAAGACGCCAGGGGTAATTCGCAGCCCCAGCATTTT
TRBV5-6	-	TRBJ2-2	-	CASSFGTGELFF	TGTGCCAGCAGCTTCGGCACCGGGGAGCTGTTTTTT
TRBV6-5	-	TRBJ1-1	-	CASSDTYTEAFF	TGTGCCAGCAGTGACACGTACACTGAAGCTTTCTTT
TRBV6-4	TRBD2	TRBJ2-7	-	CASSRTSGEVDEQYF	TGTGCCAGCAGTCGGACTAGCGGGGAAGTAGACGAGCAGTACTTC
TRBV7-8	-	TRBJ2-7	-	CASSLEFSGYEQYF	TGTGCCAGCAGCTTAGAGTTTAGCGGATACGAGCAGTACTTC
TRBV4-1	TRBD1	TRBJ2-1	-	CASSQSPARTGWTEQFF	TGCGCCAGCAGCCAATCCCCGGCGCGGACAGGGTGGACTGAGCAGTTCTTC
TRBV11-2	-	TRBJ2-1	-	CASSSLENEQFF	TGTGCCAGCAGCTCACTAGAAAATGAGCAGTTCTTC
TRBV28	-	TRBJ2-1	once	CASSLAYGNHNEQFF	TGTGCCAGCAGTTTGGCTTACGGGAATCACAATGAGCAGTTCTTC
TRBV28	-	TRBJ1-5	-	CASKGGRGNQPQHF	TGTGCCAGCAAGGGGGGGCGAGGCAATCAGCCCCAGCATTTT
TRBV7-6	-	TRBJ1-5	few	CASSLGDRQPQHF	TGTGCCAGCAGCTTGGGGGATCGCCAGCCCCAGCATTTT
TRBV6-5	-	TRBJ2-3	-	CASSYARTSTDTQYF	TGTGCCAGCAGTTACGCCAGAACTAGCACAGATACGCAGTATTTT
TRBV13	-	TRBJ2-5	-	CASSLSIQETQYF	TGTGCCAGCAGCTTAAGTATCCAAGAGACCCAGTACTTC
TRBV28	-	TRBJ2-1	-	CASSLIAGNSYNEQFF	TGTGCCAGCAGTTTAATTGCGGGTAACTCCTACAATGAGCAGTTCTTC
TRBV7-9	-	TRBJ2-1	-	CASSPPLQGGNEQFF	TGTGCCAGCAGCCCGCCGCTACAGGGAGGCAATGAGCAGTTCTTC
TRBV11-2	TRBD2	TRBJ2-7	once	CASTEGLAGVSYEQYF	TGTGCCAGCACCGAAGGCCTAGCGGGAGTCTCCTACGAGCAGTACTTC